Following are 9 T cell receptor beta chains from one sample sequenced in a study of shared clonotypes between healthy human individuals. The table came from immunoSEQ multiplex PCR; TCRdb's copy has only in-frame clones and leaves some out. Counted here are about 1,800,000 clones, about 95% occurring once; the ten biggest clones make up 1% to 1.5%. Terminally differentiated effector memory CD45RA+ cells were excluded from the naive CD8 cells, which were CD45RO-negative and positively selected for CCR7. The specimen was naive CD8+ T cells sorted from blood. The receptors come from a man aged 18 to 29 in good health.

J is TRBJ1-1 and V is TRBV19, with 8 bases fitting TRBD1. V gave up 4 bases and J gave up 0 bases; unmatched junction bases: 13. The CDR3 is made up of 18 amino acids. Germline V gene lookup returns CDR1 LNHDA and CDR2 SQIVND (reference sequence). Here the CDR3 reads CASSTGQGLGLVNTEAFF. In nucleotides, the CDR3 is TGTGCCAGTAGTACTGGACAGGGCCTGGGATTGGTGAACACTGAAGCTTTCTTT.

In regard to this clone: Other DNA sequences of this sample code for an identical CDR3. The chain is built from TRBV10-3 and TRBJ1-1; TRBD1 might be the D (6 bases). Germline V gene lookup returns CDR1 ENHRY and CDR2 SYGVKD. The CDR3 totals 12 residues. The ends were cut back, 0 bases at V and 8 bases at J, with 7 bases in the middle. The CDR3 DNA reads TGTGCCATCAGTGAGTCAACAGGGGAAGCTTTCTTT. Translating it yields CAISESTGEAFF.

As for this clone: The same CDR3 is also encoded by other DNA sequences in this sample. V usage is TRBV9 and J usage is TRBJ1-1; the D gene is possibly TRBD1 (5 bases). Per germline, CDR1 SGDLS and CDR2 YYNGEE. The V end lost 3 bases, the J end lost 1 base, and 10 bases lay between the germline ends. The length of the CDR3 is 14 residues. The CDR3 region is CASSEGGQNTEAFF. CDR3 nucleotide sequence: TGTGCCAGCAGCGAGGGAGGACAGAACACTGAAGCTTTCTTT. The whole variable domain, filled in from reference TRBV9 and TRBJ1-1, reads DSGVTQTPKHLITATGQRVTLRCSPRSGDLSVYWYQQSLDQGLQFLIQYYNGEERAKGNILERFSAQQFPDLHSELNLSSLELGDSALYFCASSEGGQNTEAFFGQGTRLTVV.

The chain links TRBV5-5 to TRBJ1-2; TRBD1 agrees at 10 bases. Germline loops: CDR1 SGHKS, CDR2 YYEKEE (reference sequence). V dropped 3 bases and J dropped 7; count of bases not matched to a gene: 9. The CDR3 runs 15 residues. The CDR3 DNA is TGTGCCAGCAGCTCCACAGGGACAGGGGTGTTTGGCTACACCTTC. Amino acid sequence: CASSSTGTGVFGYTF.

The rearrangement joins TRBV6-5 to TRBJ2-5; no clear D gene. Germline CDR1 and CDR2: MNHEY and SVGAGI. Trimming left V 5 bases short and J 0 bases short, with 10 bases between. CDR3 length: 14 amino acids. The CDR3 coding sequence is TGTGCCAGCAGTCCCTCGCCCTACCAAGAGACCCAGTACTTC. Translated, it gives CASSPSPYQETQYF.

The chain links TRBV5-1 to TRBJ2-1; TRBD2 matches at 11 bases. The J segment lost 7 bases and the V segment lost 4 bases, leaving 13 bases of the junction unmatched. The CDR3 is 17 amino acids. Germline V gene data show CDR1 as SGHRS and CDR2 as YFSETQ. The CDR3 DNA follows: TGCGCCAGCAGCGTCGGACTAGCGGGTCTCCTATCGAATGAGCAGTTCTTC. Translation: CASSVGLAGLLSNEQFF.

The gene calls are TRBV11-3 and TRBJ2-1, with 12 bases matching TRBD2. The CDR3 spans 16 residues. Trimming took 5 bases from V and 4 from J; bases not matched to a gene: 6. CDR1 SGHNT and CDR2 YENEEA come from the germline V gene. CDR3 in DNA: TGTGCCAGCAGCCCCCAGACTAGCGGGGGTTACAATGAGCAGTTCTTC. Translated, it gives CASSPQTSGGYNEQFF.

On this clone: Within the sample, other DNA sequences also encode this same CDR3. The rearrangement uses TRBV4-1 and TRBJ1-2; no clear D. This CDR3 is 14 amino acids long. Germline assignment: CDR1 MGHRA and CDR2 YSYEKL. V was trimmed by 1 base and J by 2 bases, leaving 8 bases between them. The CDR3 bases are TGCGCCAGCAGCCAAGTTGGAATAAACTATGGCTACACCTTC. It is translated as CASSQVGINYGYTF.

This chain joins TRBV12-5 and TRBJ1-5; D is perhaps TRBD1 (5 bases). Per the germline V gene, CDR1 is LGHNT and CDR2 is FRNRAP. The ends were cut back, 1 base at V and 7 bases at J, with 20 bases in the middle. This CDR3 is built from 17 residues. CDR3 nucleotides: TGTGCTAGTGGTTTGGAGCTCCCCGGCGAGGGGACCCAGCCCCAGCATTTT. It is translated as CASGLELPGEGTQPQHF.